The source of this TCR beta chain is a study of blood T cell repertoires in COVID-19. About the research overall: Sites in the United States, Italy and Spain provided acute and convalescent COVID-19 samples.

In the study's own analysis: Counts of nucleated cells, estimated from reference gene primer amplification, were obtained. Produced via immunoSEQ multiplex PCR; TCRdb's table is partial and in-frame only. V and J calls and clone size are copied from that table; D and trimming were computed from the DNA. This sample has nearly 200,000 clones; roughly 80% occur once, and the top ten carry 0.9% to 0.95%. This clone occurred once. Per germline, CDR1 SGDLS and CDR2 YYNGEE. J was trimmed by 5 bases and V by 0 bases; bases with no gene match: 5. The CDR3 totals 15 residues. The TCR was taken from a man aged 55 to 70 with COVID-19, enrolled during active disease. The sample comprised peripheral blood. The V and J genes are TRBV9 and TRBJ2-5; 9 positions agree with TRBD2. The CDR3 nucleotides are TGTGCCAGCAGCGTAGGGGGCGGGAGGGCGGAGACCCAGTACTTC. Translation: CASSVGGGRAETQYF.